This T cell receptor beta chain appears in the sequencing data of a study of identifying expanded T cells in peripheral blood. General study points: Technical replicates showed around 1.2 changed clones; two weeks about 16; four weeks 19. Clone count variance between approximately 2-week samples rose with total template count.

TCRdb's copy holds only in-frame clones and misses some; the assay was immunoSEQ multiplex PCR. The sample gives 95,000 or so clones, around 87% of which show up once; around 5.2% is in the top ten. CDR3 size: 13 residues. V lost 8 bases, J lost 2 bases, and 12 bases lay in between. Germline assignment: CDR1 MDHEN and CDR2 SYDVKM. No infections or other immune events were documented during collection. Points on this clone: The antigen remains unidentified.

The chain is built from TRBV28 and TRBJ1-2; weak D call: TRBD1 (6 bases). The source is a person aged 18 to 75 in good health. The sample comprised blood. CDR3 DNA sequence: TGTGCCAGCGCTGGGCAGGGGAACTATGGCTACACCTTC. It codes for CASAGQGNYGYTF.